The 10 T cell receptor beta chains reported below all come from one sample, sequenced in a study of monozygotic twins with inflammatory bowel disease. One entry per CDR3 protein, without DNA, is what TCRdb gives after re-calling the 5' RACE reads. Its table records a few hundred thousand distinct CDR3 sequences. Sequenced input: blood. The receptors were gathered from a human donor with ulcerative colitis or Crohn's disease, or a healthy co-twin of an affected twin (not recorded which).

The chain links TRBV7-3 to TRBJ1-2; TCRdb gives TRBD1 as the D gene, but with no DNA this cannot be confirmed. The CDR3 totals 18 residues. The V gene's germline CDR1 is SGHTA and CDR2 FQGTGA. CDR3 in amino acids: CASSLSPIIPGQGYGYTF. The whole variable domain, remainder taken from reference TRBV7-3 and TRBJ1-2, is GAGVSQTPSNKVTEKGKYVELRCDPISGHTALYWYRQSLGQGPEFLIYFQGTGAADDSGLPNDRFFAVRPEGSVSTLKIQRTERGDSAVYLCASSLSPIIPGQGYGYTFGSGTRLTVV.

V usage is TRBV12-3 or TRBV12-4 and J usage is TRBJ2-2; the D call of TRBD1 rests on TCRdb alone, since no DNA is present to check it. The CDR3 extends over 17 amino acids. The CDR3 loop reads CASSRGGAPGVTGELFF.

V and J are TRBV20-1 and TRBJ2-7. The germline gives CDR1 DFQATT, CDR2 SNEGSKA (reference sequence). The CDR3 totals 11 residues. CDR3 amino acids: CSARGSYEQYF.

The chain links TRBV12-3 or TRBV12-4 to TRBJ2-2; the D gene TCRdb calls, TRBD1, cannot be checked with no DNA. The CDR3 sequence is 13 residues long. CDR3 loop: CASSRQGAGELFF.

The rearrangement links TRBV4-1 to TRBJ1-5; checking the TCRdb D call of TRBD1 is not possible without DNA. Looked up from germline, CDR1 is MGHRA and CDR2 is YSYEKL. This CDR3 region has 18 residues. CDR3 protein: CASSQASFGGNSNQPQHF.

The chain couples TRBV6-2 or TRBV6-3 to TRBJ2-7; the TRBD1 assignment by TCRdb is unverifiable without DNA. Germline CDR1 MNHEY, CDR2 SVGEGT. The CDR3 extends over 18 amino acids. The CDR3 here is CASSSSPFEAGVYGEQYF.

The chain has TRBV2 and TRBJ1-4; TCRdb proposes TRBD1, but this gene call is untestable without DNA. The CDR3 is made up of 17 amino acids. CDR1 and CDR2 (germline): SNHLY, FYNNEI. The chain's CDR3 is CASNPGTGGFSNEKLFF.

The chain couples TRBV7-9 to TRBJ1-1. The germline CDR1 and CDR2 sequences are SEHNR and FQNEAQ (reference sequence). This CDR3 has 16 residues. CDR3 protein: CASSLRDQEMNTEAFF.

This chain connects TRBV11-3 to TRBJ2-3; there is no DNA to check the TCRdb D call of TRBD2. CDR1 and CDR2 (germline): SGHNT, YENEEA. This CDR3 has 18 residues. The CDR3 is CASSLGRGGNILTDTQYF.

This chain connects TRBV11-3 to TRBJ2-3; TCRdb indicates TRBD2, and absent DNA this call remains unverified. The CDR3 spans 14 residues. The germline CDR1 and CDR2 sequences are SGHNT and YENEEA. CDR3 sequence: CASSLDSGTDTQYF.